Shown below are 26 T cell receptor beta chains from a single sample sequenced in a study of blood T cells in healthy people across ages. The second PCR ran roughly 6 to 11 cycles with a sample-barcoded 5' primer and J-beta primers. TCRdb redid the calling of the 5' RACE reads with MiXCR, one entry per CDR3 protein. The sample records about 1.4 million distinct CDR3 sequences, approximately 59% being singletons. The specimen sequenced was blood. Source of these receptors: a man aged 18 to 35 in good health.

The chain carries TRBV6-2 or TRBV6-3 and TRBJ1-1; D remains unclear. Per germline, CDR1 MNHEY and CDR2 SVGEGT. CDR3 length: 17 residues. V lost 2 bases and J lost 2, with 18 bases in between. The CDR3: CASSYTTPRTGNTEAFF. In DNA, the CDR3 is TGTGCCAGCAGTTACACAACACCCAGGACGGGAAACACTGAAGCTTTCTTT.

This chain uses TRBV20-1 with TRBJ2-7; TRBD1 might be the D (6 bases). In germline, CDR1 is DFQATT, CDR2 SNEGSKA (reference sequence). The CDR3 is made up of 13 amino acids. V lost 5 bases to trimming and J lost 2 bases, with 13 bases between them. CDR3 sequence: CSALETGTYEQYF. The CDR3 DNA sequence: TGCAGTGCTCTAGAGACAGGCACCTACGAGCAGTACTTC.

This clonotype was seen more than once but under ten times. This sequence joins TRBV29-1 and TRBJ2-3, with 9 bases matching TRBD1. V shed 5 bases, J shed 3 bases, and the junction held 21 bases outside the gene matches. The length of the CDR3 is 19 residues. CDR1 and CDR2 (germline): SQVTM, ANQGSEA. CDR3 in amino acids: CSVLGTGIRGRVGTDTQYF. CDR3 sequence (DNA): TGCAGCGTTCTCGGGACAGGGATTCGAGGAAGGGTCGGGACAGATACGCAGTATTTT.

CDR3 region: CASRKEGRASYNEQFF. CDR3 bases: TGTGCCAGCAGGAAGGAAGGGAGAGCCTCCTACAATGAGCAGTTCTTC. This chain uses TRBV5-4 with TRBJ2-1, with D possibly matching TRBD2 (5 bases). The CDR3 is made up of 16 amino acids. Between the trimmed V and J ends, which lost 5 bases and 0 bases, there was a span of 15 bases. Germline V gene lookup returns CDR1 SGHNT and CDR2 YYREEE (reference sequence).

Remarks on this clonotype: Germline and junction disagree at one end, which may indicate a read error. The chain uses TRBV7-9 and TRBJ2-1; 8 nucleotides match TRBD2. Germline lookup yields CDR1 SEHNR and CDR2 FQNEAQ (reference sequence). The length of the CDR3 is 16 residues. The CDR3 is CANSSTLAETYNEQFF. The CDR3 bases are TGTGCCAACAGCTCTACACTAGCGGAAACCTACAATGAGCAGTTCTTC.

V and J are TRBV4-3 and TRBJ2-1; 10 bases are a match to TRBD1. Germline assignment: CDR1 LGHNA and CDR2 YSLEER. Trimming cost V 4 bases and J 8 bases; bases outside gene matches: 8. There are 15 residues in the CDR3. Here the CDR3 DNA reads TGCGCCAGCAGCCGAGGAGGACAGGGGGGCCATGAGCAGTTCTTC. As protein: CASSRGGQGGHEQFF.

This clonotype was recorded once. The J gene is TRBJ2-2, the V gene TRBV11-2; D is unresolved. The CDR3 contains 15 residues. Germline CDR1 is SGHAT and CDR2 is FQNNGV. V was clipped by 2 bases and J by 1 base, with 8 bases between them. In nucleotides, the CDR3 is TGTGCCAGCAGCTTATTTGGGATGAACACCGGGGAGCTGTTTTTT. Translating gives CASSLFGMNTGELFF. The variable domain in full, with the rest retrieved from reference TRBV11-2 and TRBJ2-2, is EAGVAQSPRYKIIEKRQSVAFWCNPISGHATLYWYQQILGQGPKLLIQFQNNGVVDDSQLPKDRFSAERLKGVDSTLKIQPAKLEDSAVYLCASSLFGMNTGELFFGEGSRLTVL.

This clonotype came up a few times. J is TRBJ1-2 and V is TRBV29-1, with D maybe TRBD1 (5 bases). The CDR3 has 12 residues. V was cut by 1 base and J by 7 bases, with 10 bases left in between. Germline V gives CDR1 SQVTM, CDR2 ANQGSEA. The CDR3 reads CSVEVDIGGYTF. DNA of the CDR3: TGCAGCGTTGAAGTGGACATCGGTGGCTACACCTTC.

This clonotype showed up just a few times. The gene calls are TRBV28 and TRBJ2-4, with D hard to call. The CDR3 is made up of 15 amino acids. V was clipped by 3 bases and J by 0 bases, with 9 bases between them. Germline V gene data show CDR1 as MDHEN and CDR2 as SYDVKM. CDR3 nucleotide sequence: TGTGCCAGCAGTTTGAACAGACTAGCCAAAAACATTCAGTACTTC. This gives the protein CASSLNRLAKNIQYF. The variable domain in full, with the rest retrieved from reference TRBV28 and TRBJ2-4, is DVKVTQSSRYLVKRTGEKVFLECVQDMDHENMFWYRQDPGLGLRLIYFSYDVKMKEKGDIPEGYSVSREKKERFSLILESASTNQTSMYLCASSLNRLAKNIQYFGAGTRLSVL.

This clonotype was recorded once. The genes are TRBV29-1 and TRBJ2-3; 14 nucleotides align to TRBD2. CDR1 SQVTM and CDR2 ANQGSEA come from the germline V gene. The CDR3 consists of 15 residues. The ends lost 4 bases at V and 11 bases at J; junction bases unmatched: 11. The CDR3 spells CSVAGTSGGPGRQYF. The CDR3 region has the DNA TGCAGCGTTGCGGGGACTAGCGGGGGACCCGGTAGGCAGTATTTT.

This clonotype has just a few counts. The V call is TRBV5-5, the J call TRBJ2-5; 8 nucleotides agree with TRBD1. V trimming: 6 bases; J trimming: 7 bases; junction bases outside the gene matches: 11. CDR3 size: 14 residues. Germline V gives CDR1 SGHKS, CDR2 YYEKEE (reference sequence). The CDR3, as DNA: TGTGCCAGCAAAAGGGACAGGTACACTCGGACCCAGTACTTC. This encodes CASKRDRYTRTQYF.

The chain combines TRBV27 with TRBJ1-2; 9 nucleotides line up with TRBD1. This CDR3 region has 15 residues. J was trimmed by 6 bases and V by 4 bases; bases with no gene match: 9. Germline assignment: CDR1 MNHEY and CDR2 SMNVEV (reference sequence). DNA of the CDR3: TGTGCCAGCAGTTCGCCCGGGACAGGGAACGATGGCTACACCTTC. Protein sequence: CASSSPGTGNDGYTF.

This clonotype was seen a single time. This chain links TRBV28 with TRBJ2-1; 10 bases line up with TRBD2. Looked up from germline, CDR1 is MDHEN and CDR2 is SYDVKM. The CDR3 spans 16 residues. The V segment lost 5 bases and the J segment 4 bases; nucleotides outside the gene matches: 8. The CDR3 here is CASSGTLAGAYNEQFF. The CDR3 region has the DNA TGTGCCAGCAGTGGAACTCTAGCGGGGGCGTACAATGAGCAGTTCTTC. The variable domain in full, completed from reference TRBV28 and TRBJ2-1, reads DVKVTQSSRYLVKRTGEKVFLECVQDMDHENMFWYRQDPGLGLRLIYFSYDVKMKEKGDIPEGYSVSREKKERFSLILESASTNQTSMYLCASSGTLAGAYNEQFFGPGTRLTVL.

The chain uses TRBV4-1 and TRBJ2-4; TRBD1 matches at 8 bases. The J call is uncertain, as TRBJ2-7 better fits the DNA end. CDR1 MGHRA and CDR2 YSYEKL come from the germline V gene. This CDR3 is built from 16 residues. This CDR3 reads CASSPPDSGGLSEQYF. CDR3 nucleotides: TGCGCCAGCAGCCCCCCAGACTCAGGGGGCCTATCCGAGCAGTACTTC.

This clonotype came up many times. This chain joins TRBV15 and TRBJ1-2; maybe TRBD1 (6 bases). The CDR3 has 16 amino acids. V lost 1 base to trimming and J lost 4 bases, with 16 bases between them. The germline gives CDR1 LNHNV, CDR2 YYDKDF (reference sequence). CDR3 bases: TGTGCCACCAGCAGAGGGTTGGGGGGCGCGGGCTATGGCTACACCTTC. Its translation: CATSRGLGGAGYGYTF.

V is TRBV27 and J is TRBJ2-3; the match to TRBD2 covers 10 bases. The V gene's germline CDR1 is MNHEY and CDR2 SMNVEV (reference sequence). After removal of 6 bases from V and 0 bases from J, the junction contained 6 bases not matched to a gene. This CDR3 has 16 amino acids. The CDR3 DNA reads TGTGCCAGCAGCCCCACTAGCGGGACAAGCACAGATACGCAGTATTTT. It codes for CASSPTSGTSTDTQYF.

This clonotype was detected a few times. The rearrangement joins TRBV27 to TRBJ2-7, with a weak D call TRBD1 (6 bases). The CDR3 loop spans 12 amino acids. V shed 6 bases and J shed 12 bases, with 18 bases lying between them. Germline V gene sequence: CDR1 MNHEY, CDR2 SMNVEV (reference sequence). This CDR3 reads CASRTQPGHMYF. The CDR3 DNA sequence: TGTGCCAGCAGAACGCAGCCGGGACATATGTACTTC.

The count of this clonotype is one. The chain has TRBV12-3 or TRBV12-4 and TRBJ1-1; D is undetermined. This CDR3 has 12 residues. Trimming removed 5 bases at V and 4 bases at J, with 8 bases between. The CDR3 DNA sequence: TGTGCCAGCAGTCAATTACCCACTGAAGCTTTCTTT. Protein product: CASSQLPTEAFF.

This rearrangement joins TRBV28 to TRBJ2-7; TRBD1 might be the D (5 bases). V was clipped by 8 bases and J by 0 bases, with 14 bases between them. The CDR3 has 14 residues. Germline lookup yields CDR1 MDHEN and CDR2 SYDVKM. CDR3 sequence reads: CASESDSPSYEQYF. The CDR3, as DNA: TGTGCCAGCGAGAGCGACAGCCCCTCCTACGAGCAGTACTTC.

The V call is TRBV2, the J call TRBJ2-1, with D perhaps assigned TRBD1 or TRBD2 (6 bases each). The CDR3 sequence is 11 residues long. The V gene lost 7 bases and the J gene lost 15 bases, with 16 bases spanning the gap. Germline CDR1 and CDR2: SNHLY and FYNNEI. The CDR3 reads CASTEGGVAFF. The CDR3 region has the DNA TGTGCCAGCACCGAGGGGGGAGTCGCGTTCTTC.

The chain combines TRBV7-9 with TRBJ2-5, with TRBD2 matching 10 bases. There are 15 residues in the CDR3. V gave up 5 bases and J gave up 4 bases; unmatched junction bases: 7. Germline CDR1 SEHNR, CDR2 FQNEAQ (reference sequence). In DNA, the CDR3 is TGTGCCAGCAGCACCGGGACTAGCGTCCTAGAGACCCAGTACTTC. This codes for CASSTGTSVLETQYF.

The chain joins TRBV7-2 to TRBJ2-5; unclear D gene. The germline V gene encodes CDR1 SGHTA and CDR2 FQGNSA. This CDR3 region has 16 residues. Between the trimmed V and J ends, which lost 3 bases and 1 base, there was a span of 15 bases. DNA for the CDR3: TGTGCCAGCAGCTTTTTAGGTTCTCGACGCCAAGAGACCCAGTACTTC. Its protein is CASSFLGSRRQETQYF.

The V gene is TRBV4-1, the J gene TRBJ2-1; 14 bases line up with TRBD2. The CDR3 extends over 16 amino acids. Germline-derived CDR1 and CDR2 are MGHRA and YSYEKL. The V gene end was trimmed by 3 bases and the J gene end by 6 bases; junction bases not matched to a gene: 4. CDR3 loop: CASSQTSGRAGNEQFF. DNA for the CDR3: TGCGCCAGCAGCCAGACTAGCGGGAGGGCTGGCAATGAGCAGTTCTTC.

The J gene is TRBJ1-1, the V gene TRBV7-2; TRBD1 matches at 7 bases. The V gene's germline CDR1 is SGHTA and CDR2 FQGNSA. V was clipped by 5 bases and J by 10 bases; unmatched bases: 4. This CDR3 has 11 residues. Here the CDR3 DNA reads TGTGCCAGCAGCGGAGGGGGCGGAGCTTTCTTT. Translated: CASSGGGGAFF.

The V call is TRBV15, the J call TRBJ2-3, with unresolved D. The CDR3 totals 12 residues. In germline, CDR1 is LNHNV, CDR2 YYDKDF (reference sequence). Trimming removed 1 base from V and 10 bases from J, with 9 bases in between. DNA of the CDR3: TGTGCCACCAGCAGAGGGATGGGCCCGCAGTATTTT. This codes for CATSRGMGPQYF. Filled out from reference TRBV15 and TRBJ2-3, the complete variable domain reads DAMVIQNPRYQVTQFGKPVTLSCSQTLNHNVMYWYQQKSSQAPKLLFHYYDKDFNNEADTPDNFQSRRPNTSFCFLDIRSPGLGDTAMYLCATSRGMGPQYFGPGTRLTVL.

This chain joins TRBV20-1 and TRBJ2-3, with D tentatively TRBD2 (5 bases). V gave up 0 bases and J gave up 1 base, with 14 bases separating them. Germline CDR1 and CDR2: DFQATT and SNEGSKA (reference sequence). This CDR3 is 16 amino acids long. DNA for the CDR3: TGCAGTGCTAGAGATCCCCGGACTGCTGGCACAGATACGCAGTATTTT. Translated: CSARDPRTAGTDTQYF.